Listed below are T cell receptor beta chains from one sample, sequenced in a study of blood T cell repertoires in COVID-19. Produced via immunoSEQ multiplex PCR; TCRdb's table is partial and in-frame only. The sample records about 160,000 clones, over 75% being singletons. Sequencing was carried out using PBMCs or T cells enriched from blood (not recorded which). Receptors originate from a woman aged 35 to 49 with acute COVID-19. CDR3s include the opening cysteine and the closing phenylalanine or tryptophan. Each record gives: CDR3 length, J gene, D gene, clone size, V gene, CDR3 protein, CDR3 DNA. D genes are given only for firm matches. Expanded clones are given a class, and other clones once, few, many or no size at all.

cdr3_length: 13; j_call: TRBJ2-3; d_call: .; clone_size: .; v_call: TRBV27; cdr3_aa: CASSFLASHAQYF; cdr3_nt: TGTGCCAGCAGTTTCTTAGCGTCTCATGCGCAGTATTTT
cdr3_length: 14; j_call: TRBJ1-5; d_call: .; clone_size: once; v_call: TRBV30; cdr3_aa: CAWSKGNSNQPQHF; cdr3_nt: TGTGCCTGGAGTAAGGGGAATAGCAATCAGCCCCAGCATTTT
cdr3_length: 15; j_call: TRBJ1-2; d_call: .; clone_size: .; v_call: TRBV21-1; cdr3_aa: CASSKARQCIYGYTF; cdr3_nt: TGTGCCAGCAGCAAAGCCCGACAGTGTATCTATGGCTACACCTTC
cdr3_length: 16; j_call: TRBJ2-1; d_call: TRBD1; clone_size: few; v_call: TRBV5-1; cdr3_aa: CASSYLTGQGAREQFF; cdr3_nt: TGCGCCAGCAGCTACTTGACGGGACAGGGGGCGAGAGAGCAGTTCTTC
cdr3_length: 16; j_call: TRBJ1-2; d_call: .; clone_size: .; v_call: TRBV9; cdr3_aa: CASSVAWGEEKDGYTF; cdr3_nt: TGTGCCAGCAGCGTAGCTTGGGGGGAAGAGAAGGATGGCTACACCTTC
cdr3_length: 13; j_call: TRBJ1-5; d_call: .; clone_size: .; v_call: TRBV14; cdr3_aa: CASSQDLSQPQHF; cdr3_nt: TGTGCCAGCAGCCAAGATCTCAGTCAGCCCCAGCATTTT
cdr3_length: 14; j_call: TRBJ2-1; d_call: .; clone_size: .; v_call: TRBV6-6; cdr3_aa: CASSYGGPHNEQFF; cdr3_nt: TGTGCCAGCAGTTACGGAGGACCTCACAATGAGCAGTTCTTC
cdr3_length: 21; j_call: TRBJ2-1; d_call: .; clone_size: .; v_call: TRBV18; cdr3_aa: CASSPSPPGLALGSSYNEQFF; cdr3_nt: TGTGCCAGCTCACCGTCGCCGCCGGGTTTGGCCTTGGGTTCCTCCTACAATGAGCAGTTCTTC
cdr3_length: 16; j_call: TRBJ2-3; d_call: TRBD2; clone_size: .; v_call: TRBV18; cdr3_aa: CASSRLRTSGTDTQYF; cdr3_nt: TGTGCCAGCTCACGCCTCCGGACTAGCGGCACAGATACGCAGTATTTT
cdr3_length: 19; j_call: TRBJ2-2; d_call: .; clone_size: .; v_call: TRBV7-3; cdr3_aa: CASSLKPGLPSLKTGELFF; cdr3_nt: TGTGCCAGCAGCTTAAAGCCGGGACTCCCGTCTCTTAAAACCGGGGAGCTGTTTTTT
cdr3_length: 18; j_call: TRBJ2-7; d_call: TRBD2; clone_size: .; v_call: TRBV6-1; cdr3_aa: CASSEAVTSGRAWDEQYF; cdr3_nt: TGTGCCAGCAGTGAAGCGGTAACTAGCGGGAGGGCCTGGGACGAGCAGTACTTC
cdr3_length: 12; j_call: TRBJ1-2; d_call: .; clone_size: .; v_call: TRBV19; cdr3_aa: CASSIETDGYTF; cdr3_nt: TGTGCCAGTAGTATAGAGACAGATGGCTACACCTTC
cdr3_length: 13; j_call: TRBJ1-6; d_call: .; clone_size: .; v_call: TRBV6-5; cdr3_aa: CASSQHHNSPLHF; cdr3_nt: TGTGCCAGCAGTCAACATCATAATTCACCCCTCCACTTT
cdr3_length: 15; j_call: TRBJ2-3; d_call: .; clone_size: .; v_call: TRBV7-9; cdr3_aa: CASSSDRPSTDTQYF; cdr3_nt: TGTGCCAGCAGCTCTGACAGGCCCAGCACAGATACGCAGTATTTT